This T cell receptor beta chain originates from a study of blood T cell repertoires in COVID-19. Original processing methods: Nucleated cell number was recorded as an estimate derived from reference gene primer amplification. Assay: immunoSEQ multiplex PCR; the TCRdb copy retains only in-frame clones and omits some. V, J and clone size are taken as reported in that table, and D and trimming were inferred from the DNA itself. The data hold about 200,000 clones, with around three quarters observed a single time. Germline V gene sequence: CDR1 MDHEN, CDR2 SYDVKM. CDR3 length: 14 amino acids. V was clipped by 7 bases and J by 8 bases, with 15 bases between them.

The chain uses TRBV28 and TRBJ1-6, with D possibly being TRBD1 (5 bases). The sample consisted of peripheral blood. The sequence derives from a woman in her sixties or seventies with acute or convalescent COVID-19. DNA of the CDR3: TGTGCCAGCATAGACAGTACTGGGCATTCACCCCTCCACTTT. Amino acids: CASIDSTGHSPLHF.